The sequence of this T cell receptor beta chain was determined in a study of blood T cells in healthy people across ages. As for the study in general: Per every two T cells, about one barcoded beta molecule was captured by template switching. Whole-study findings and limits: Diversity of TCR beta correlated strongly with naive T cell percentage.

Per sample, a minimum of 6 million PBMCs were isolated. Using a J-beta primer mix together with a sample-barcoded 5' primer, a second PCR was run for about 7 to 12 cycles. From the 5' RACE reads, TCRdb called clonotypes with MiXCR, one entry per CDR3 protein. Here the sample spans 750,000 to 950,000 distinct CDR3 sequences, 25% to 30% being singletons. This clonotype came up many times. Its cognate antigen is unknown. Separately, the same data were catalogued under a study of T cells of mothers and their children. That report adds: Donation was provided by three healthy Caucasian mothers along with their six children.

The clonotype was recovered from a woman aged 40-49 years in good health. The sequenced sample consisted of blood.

The CDR3 nucleotides are TGCAGTGCTACAACCGACAGTATTTATTTAAACAATGAGCAGTTCTTC. Translating gives CSATTDSIYLNNEQFF. V is TRBV20-1 and J is TRBJ2-1, with a tentative D call TRBD1 (5 bases). V was shortened by 4 bases and J by 5 bases, with 21 bases between the two germline ends. In germline, CDR1 is DFQATT, CDR2 SNEGSKA (reference sequence). The CDR3 has 16 residues.